This T cell receptor (beta chain) was captured in a study of cytomegalovirus exposure and HLA in healthy donors. Study overall: T cells numbering about 180 million yielded 90 million to 140 million unique TCR beta sequences in an earlier analysis. Study-wide findings and caveats: Evidence from a later analysis indicated that most CMV-associated TCR beta chains looked HLA-restricted.

With regard to this clone: Its antigen remains unidentified.

CDR3 size: 13 residues. Trimming pared 6 bases from V and 1 base from J, leaving 9 bases between. Germline V CDR1 and CDR2: MDHEN, SYDVKM. The PCR employed 60 Vbeta primers together with 13 Jbeta primers. Using immunoSEQ multiplex PCR, the repertoire was profiled, and TCRdb retains in-frame clones only, with some absent. The table has roughly 86,000 clones, over 50% seen once; the top ten hold under 5%. The gene calls are TRBV28 and TRBJ2-5; D not resolved. Source material: PBMCs. The TCR comes from a man aged 30 to 39 in good health and CMV-seronegative. CDR3 nucleotides: TGTGCCAGCAGCCCAGGTCGCCAAGAGACCCAGTACTTC. Amino acid sequence: CASSPGRQETQYF.